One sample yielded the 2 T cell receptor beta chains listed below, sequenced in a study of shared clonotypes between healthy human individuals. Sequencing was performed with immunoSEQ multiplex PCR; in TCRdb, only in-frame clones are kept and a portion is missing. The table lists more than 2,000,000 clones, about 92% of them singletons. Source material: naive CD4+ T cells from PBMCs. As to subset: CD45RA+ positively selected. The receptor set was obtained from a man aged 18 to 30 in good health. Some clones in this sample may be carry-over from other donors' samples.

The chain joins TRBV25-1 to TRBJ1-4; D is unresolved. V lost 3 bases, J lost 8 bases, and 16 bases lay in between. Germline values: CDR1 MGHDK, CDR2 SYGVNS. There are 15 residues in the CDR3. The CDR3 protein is CASSEGFGSAEKLFF. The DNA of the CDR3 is TGTGCCAGCAGTGAGGGCTTCGGGAGCGCCGAAAAACTGTTTTTT.

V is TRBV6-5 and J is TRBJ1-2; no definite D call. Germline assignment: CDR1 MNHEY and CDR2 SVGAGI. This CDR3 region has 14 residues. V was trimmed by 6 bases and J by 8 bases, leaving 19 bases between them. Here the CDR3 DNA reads TGTGCCAGCAGCCTGCAACGGCGTTCTTTGGGCTACACCTTC. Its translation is CASSLQRRSLGYTF.